The rows below give T cell receptor beta chains drawn from one sample of a study of shared clonotypes between healthy human individuals. Data came from immunoSEQ multiplex PCR; TCRdb stores just in-frame clones and leaves some out. The table includes 500,000 to 650,000 clones, about 80% detected once. Specimen: PBMCs. The receptor set was obtained from a woman aged 40 to 55 in good health. Some clones in this sample may be carry-over from other donors' samples. Both conserved end residues are trimmed from each CDR3. Each record gives: clone size, V gene, J gene, CDR3 protein. Where a row states a size, it is once, few, many or the class of an expanded clone; other rows omit it.

abundance: NA; v_gene: TRBV7-3; j_gene: TRBJ2-2; CDR3aa: ASSFGGVWEGELF
abundance: NA; v_gene: TRBV5-6; j_gene: TRBJ2-5; CDR3aa: ASSPGGDLTGETQY
abundance: NA; v_gene: TRBV6-5; j_gene: TRBJ1-4; CDR3aa: ASSYSSGLNEKLF
abundance: NA; v_gene: TRBV11-2; j_gene: TRBJ1-2; CDR3aa: ASTTQVGGYGYT
abundance: NA; v_gene: TRBV27; j_gene: TRBJ2-7; CDR3aa: ASSITGTPGEQY
abundance: NA; v_gene: TRBV20-1; j_gene: TRBJ1-4; CDR3aa: SASANEKLF
abundance: NA; v_gene: TRBV5-1; j_gene: TRBJ2-1; CDR3aa: ASSFAGTRDNEQF
abundance: NA; v_gene: TRBV5-4; j_gene: TRBJ1-2; CDR3aa: ASSLAVDYGYT
abundance: NA; v_gene: TRBV28; j_gene: TRBJ1-1; CDR3aa: AIQSGQNTEAF
abundance: NA; v_gene: TRBV6-1; j_gene: TRBJ2-5; CDR3aa: ASSEAYGTRETQY
abundance: once; v_gene: TRBV7-9; j_gene: TRBJ1-2; CDR3aa: ASSSTGVWDGYT
abundance: NA; v_gene: TRBV2; j_gene: TRBJ2-1; CDR3aa: ASSRALADNNEQF
abundance: NA; v_gene: TRBV19; j_gene: TRBJ2-2; CDR3aa: ASSLDRATGELF
abundance: NA; v_gene: TRBV7-2; j_gene: TRBJ2-1; CDR3aa: ASSLPTPPPGEQF
abundance: NA; v_gene: TRBV27; j_gene: TRBJ2-7; CDR3aa: ASSFRRGGLYEQY
abundance: NA; v_gene: TRBV19; j_gene: TRBJ2-7; CDR3aa: ASSGPYEQY
abundance: once; v_gene: TRBV7-9; j_gene: TRBJ1-2; CDR3aa: ASSFEGPGAGYT
abundance: NA; v_gene: TRBV12-5; j_gene: TRBJ2-7; CDR3aa: ASAIGDRGYEQY
abundance: NA; v_gene: TRBV7-3; j_gene: TRBJ1-1; CDR3aa: ASSSKGTEAF
abundance: NA; v_gene: TRBV7-2; j_gene: TRBJ1-2; CDR3aa: ASSLRGAGVGYT
abundance: NA; v_gene: TRBV9; j_gene: TRBJ2-3; CDR3aa: ASSVSSGTDTQY
abundance: NA; v_gene: TRBV21-1; j_gene: TRBJ1-5; CDR3aa: ASSKGTGGSGNQPQH
abundance: NA; v_gene: TRBV10-3; j_gene: TRBJ2-7; CDR3aa: AISRLPPGELEQY
abundance: NA; v_gene: TRBV10-1; j_gene: TRBJ2-5; CDR3aa: ASSPSRLVTQETQY
abundance: few; v_gene: TRBV28; j_gene: TRBJ1-1; CDR3aa: ASRGGQQNTEAF
abundance: NA; v_gene: TRBV13; j_gene: TRBJ2-7; CDR3aa: ASSSRITGVGMGQY